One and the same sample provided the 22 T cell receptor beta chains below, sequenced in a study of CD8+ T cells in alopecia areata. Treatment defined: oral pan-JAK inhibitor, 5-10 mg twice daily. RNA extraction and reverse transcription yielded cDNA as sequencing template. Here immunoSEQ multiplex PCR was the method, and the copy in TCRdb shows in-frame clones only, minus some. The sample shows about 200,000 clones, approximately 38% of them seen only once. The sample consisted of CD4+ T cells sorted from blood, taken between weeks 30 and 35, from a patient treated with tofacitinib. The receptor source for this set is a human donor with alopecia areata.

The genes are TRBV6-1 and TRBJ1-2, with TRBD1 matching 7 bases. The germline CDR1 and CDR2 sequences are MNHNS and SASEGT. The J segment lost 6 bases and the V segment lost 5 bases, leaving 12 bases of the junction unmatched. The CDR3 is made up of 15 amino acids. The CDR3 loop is CASSPTGVRTNGYTF. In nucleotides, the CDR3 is TGTGCCAGCAGTCCCACAGGGGTGAGGACTAATGGCTACACCTTC.

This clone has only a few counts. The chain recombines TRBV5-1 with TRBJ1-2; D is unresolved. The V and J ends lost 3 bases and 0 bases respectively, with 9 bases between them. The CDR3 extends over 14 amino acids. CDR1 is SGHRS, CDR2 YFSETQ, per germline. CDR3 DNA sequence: TGCGCCAGCAGCTCGCAGCCCACTAACTATGGCTACACCTTC. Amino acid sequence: CASSSQPTNYGYTF.

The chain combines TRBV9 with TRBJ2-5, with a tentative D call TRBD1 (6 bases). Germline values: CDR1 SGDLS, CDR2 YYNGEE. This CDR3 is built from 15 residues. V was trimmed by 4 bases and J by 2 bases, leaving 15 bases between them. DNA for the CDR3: TGTGCCAGCAGCCTTGCTACAGGGTGGCAAGAGACCCAGTACTTC. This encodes CASSLATGWQETQYF. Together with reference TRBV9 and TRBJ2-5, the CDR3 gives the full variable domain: DSGVTQTPKHLITATGQRVTLRCSPRSGDLSVYWYQQSLDQGLQFLIQYYNGEERAKGNILERFSAQQFPDLHSELNLSSLELGDSALYFCASSLATGWQETQYFGPGTRLLVL.

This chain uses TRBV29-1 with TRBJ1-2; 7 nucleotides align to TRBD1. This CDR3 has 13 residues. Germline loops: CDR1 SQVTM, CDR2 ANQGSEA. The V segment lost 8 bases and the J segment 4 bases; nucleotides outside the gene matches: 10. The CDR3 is CSITQTGTYGYTF. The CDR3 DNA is TGCAGCATTACCCAGACAGGGACCTATGGCTACACCTTC.

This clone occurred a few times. CDR3 coding DNA: TGTGCCAGCAGTGAAGGAGACTATGGCTACACCTTC. Translating gives CASSEGDYGYTF. The chain carries TRBV2 and TRBJ1-2, with D unresolved. The CDR3 extends over 12 amino acids. Germline loops: CDR1 SNHLY, CDR2 FYNNEI. V lost 1 base and J 3 bases, leaving 3 bases between the germline ends.

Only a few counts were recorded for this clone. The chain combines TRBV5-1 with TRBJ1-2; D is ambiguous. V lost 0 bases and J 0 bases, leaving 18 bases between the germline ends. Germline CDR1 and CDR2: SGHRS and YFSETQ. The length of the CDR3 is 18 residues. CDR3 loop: CASSLGRSYRGPNYGYTF. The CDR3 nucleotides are TGCGCCAGCAGCTTGGGTAGAAGTTACAGAGGACCTAACTATGGCTACACCTTC.

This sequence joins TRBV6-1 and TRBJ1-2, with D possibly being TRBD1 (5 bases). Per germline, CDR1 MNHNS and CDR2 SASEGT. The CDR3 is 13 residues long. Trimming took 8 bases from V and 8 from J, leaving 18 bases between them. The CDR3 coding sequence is TGTGCCAGCCTCGTCATCGGGGGTTACGGCTACACCTTC. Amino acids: CASLVIGGYGYTF.

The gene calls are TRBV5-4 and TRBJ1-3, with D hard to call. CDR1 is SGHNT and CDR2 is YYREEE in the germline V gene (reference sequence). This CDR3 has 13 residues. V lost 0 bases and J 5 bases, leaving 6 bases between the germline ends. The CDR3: CASSLDRRNTIYF. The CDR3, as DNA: TGTGCCAGCAGCTTGGACAGACGAAACACCATATATTTT.

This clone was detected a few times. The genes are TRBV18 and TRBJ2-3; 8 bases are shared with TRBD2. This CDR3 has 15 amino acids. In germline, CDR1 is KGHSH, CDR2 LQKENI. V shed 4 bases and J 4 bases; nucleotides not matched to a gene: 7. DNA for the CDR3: TGTGCCAGCTCACTCTGGACTAGCCAGGCAGATACGCAGTATTTT. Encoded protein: CASSLWTSQADTQYF.

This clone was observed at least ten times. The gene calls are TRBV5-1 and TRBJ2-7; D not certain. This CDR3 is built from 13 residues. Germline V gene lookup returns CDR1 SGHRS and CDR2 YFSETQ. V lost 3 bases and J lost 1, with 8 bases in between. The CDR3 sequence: CASSSTRSYEQYF. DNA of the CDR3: TGCGCCAGCAGCTCAACAAGGTCCTACGAGCAGTACTTC.

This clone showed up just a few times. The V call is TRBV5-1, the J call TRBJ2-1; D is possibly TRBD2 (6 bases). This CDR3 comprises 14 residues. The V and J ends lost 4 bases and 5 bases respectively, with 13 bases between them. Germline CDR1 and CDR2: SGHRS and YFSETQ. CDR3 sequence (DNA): TGCGCCAGCAGCCCGCTGGGGGAGGACAATGAGCAGTTCTTC. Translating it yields CASSPLGEDNEQFF.

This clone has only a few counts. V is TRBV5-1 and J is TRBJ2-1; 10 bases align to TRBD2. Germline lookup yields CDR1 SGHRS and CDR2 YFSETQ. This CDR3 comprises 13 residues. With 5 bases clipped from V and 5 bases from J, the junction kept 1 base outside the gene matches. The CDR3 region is CASSTSGNNEQFF. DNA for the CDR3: TGCGCCAGCAGTACTAGCGGGAACAATGAGCAGTTCTTC.

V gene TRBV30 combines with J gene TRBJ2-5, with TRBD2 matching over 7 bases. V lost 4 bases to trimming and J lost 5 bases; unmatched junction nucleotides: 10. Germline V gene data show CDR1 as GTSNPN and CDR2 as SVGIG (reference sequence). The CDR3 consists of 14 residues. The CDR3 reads CAWTRMGGRETQYF. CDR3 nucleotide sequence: TGTGCCTGGACTCGAATGGGGGGGAGGGAGACCCAGTACTTC. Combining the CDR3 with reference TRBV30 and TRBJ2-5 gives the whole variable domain SQTIHQWPATLVQPVGSPLSLECTVEGTSNPNLYWYRQAAGRGLQLLFYSVGIGQISSEVPQNLSASRPQDRQFILSSKKLLLSDSGFYLCAWTRMGGRETQYFGPGTRLLVL.

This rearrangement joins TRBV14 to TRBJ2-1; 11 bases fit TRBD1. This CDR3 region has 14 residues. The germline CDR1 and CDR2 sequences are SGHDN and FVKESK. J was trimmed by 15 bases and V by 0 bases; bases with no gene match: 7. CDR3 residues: CASSQDVDRGLRFF. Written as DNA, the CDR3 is TGTGCCAGCAGCCAAGATGTGGACAGGGGGCTGCGGTTCTTC. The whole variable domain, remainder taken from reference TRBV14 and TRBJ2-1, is EAGVTQFPSHSVIEKGQTVTLRCDPISGHDNLYWYRRVMGKEIKFLLHFVKESKQDESGMPNNRFLAERTGGTYSTLKVQPAELEDSGVYFCASSQDVDRGLRFFGPGTRLTVL.

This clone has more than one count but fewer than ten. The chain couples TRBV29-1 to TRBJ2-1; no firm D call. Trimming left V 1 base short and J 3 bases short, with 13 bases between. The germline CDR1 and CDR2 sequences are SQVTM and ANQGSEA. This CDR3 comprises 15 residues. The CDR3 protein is CSVEVGIGNYNEQFF. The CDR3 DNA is TGCAGCGTTGAAGTCGGTATAGGGAACTACAATGAGCAGTTCTTC.

CDR3 in DNA: TGTGCCAGCATCATGGACAGGGGGACTAGGTCCTACGAGCAGTACTTC. It yields the protein CASIMDRGTRSYEQYF. The genes are TRBV2 and TRBJ2-5; 10 positions match TRBD1. The J call is doubtful: the DNA matches TRBJ2-7 better. There are 16 residues in the CDR3. The V gene's germline CDR1 is SNHLY and CDR2 FYNNEI.

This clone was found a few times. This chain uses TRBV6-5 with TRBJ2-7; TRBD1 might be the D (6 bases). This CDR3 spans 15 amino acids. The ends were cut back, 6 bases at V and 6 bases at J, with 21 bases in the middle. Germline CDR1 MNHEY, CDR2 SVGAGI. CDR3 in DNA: TGTGCCAGCAGCTCTTCTAAGGGACACCCCGGCGAGCAGTACTTC. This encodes CASSSSKGHPGEQYF.

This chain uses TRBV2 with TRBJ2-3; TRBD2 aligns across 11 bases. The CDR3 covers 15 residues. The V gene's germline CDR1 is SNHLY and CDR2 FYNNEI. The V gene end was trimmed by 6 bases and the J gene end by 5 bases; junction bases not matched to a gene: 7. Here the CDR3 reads CASRAGTSGLDTQYF. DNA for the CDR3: TGTGCCAGCAGAGCCGGGACTAGCGGATTAGATACGCAGTATTTT.

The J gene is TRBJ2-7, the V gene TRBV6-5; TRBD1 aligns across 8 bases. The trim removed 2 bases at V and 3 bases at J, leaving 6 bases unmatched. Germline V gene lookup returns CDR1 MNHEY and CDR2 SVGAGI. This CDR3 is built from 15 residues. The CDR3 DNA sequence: TGTGCCAGCAGTTACGAAGACAGGGGCATCTACGAGCAGTACTTC. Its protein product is CASSYEDRGIYEQYF.

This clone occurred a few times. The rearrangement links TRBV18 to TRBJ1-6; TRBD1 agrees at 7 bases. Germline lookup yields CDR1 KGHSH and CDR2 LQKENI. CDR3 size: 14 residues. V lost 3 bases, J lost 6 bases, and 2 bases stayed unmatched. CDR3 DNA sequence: TGTGCCAGCTCACCGGACAGGATTAATTCACCCCTCCACTTT. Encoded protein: CASSPDRINSPLHF.

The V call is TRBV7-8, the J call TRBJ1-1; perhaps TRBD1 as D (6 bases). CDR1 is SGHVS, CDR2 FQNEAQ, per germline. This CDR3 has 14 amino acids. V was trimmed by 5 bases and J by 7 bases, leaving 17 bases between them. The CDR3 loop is CASSTTGTTLEAFF. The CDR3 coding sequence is TGTGCCAGCAGCACCACAGGGACCACGCTTGAAGCTTTCTTT.

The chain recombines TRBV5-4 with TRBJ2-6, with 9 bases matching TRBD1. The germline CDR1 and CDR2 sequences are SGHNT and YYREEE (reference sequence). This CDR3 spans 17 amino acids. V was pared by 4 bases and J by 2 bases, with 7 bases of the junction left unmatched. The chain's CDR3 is CASSRGTGLAGANVLTF. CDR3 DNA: TGTGCCAGCAGCAGAGGGACAGGGCTGGCTGGGGCCAACGTCCTGACTTTC.